This TCR beta chain was retrieved from a study of vaccination effects on CD4 cells after COVID-19 (dated 2022 in TCRdb). A note on the overall study: To identify antigen-specific CD4+ T cell clonotypes by their expansion, the ViraFEST assay first stimulated PBMC with viral peptide pools and then applied TCR sequencing. Each participant got two doses of an mRNA SARS-CoV-2 vaccine, either BNT162b2 or mRNA-1273. Fewer than 2.5 million PBMC per well were cultured in IMDM with around 5% human AB serum, about 9.4 IU/ml IL-2 and gentamicin, plus 10 ug/ml peptides. SARS-CoV-2 spike-specific CD4+ TCR repertoires from before and after mRNA vaccination were compared in COVID-19 convalescent patients and in infection-naive vaccine recipients. Altogether, roughly 10 COVID-19 convalescent patients and a few SARS-CoV-2-naive healthy vaccine recipients made up the full study. In the study, cultures from other donors were sequenced using the Oncomine TCR Beta short-read assay on an Illumina iSeq 100.

Libraries were prepared through the immunoSEQ multiplex PCR assay. DNA from the cultured, isolated CD4+ T cells was subjected to TCR beta CDR3 sequencing. Processing in the source paper ran as follows. Non-productive TCR sequences were removed and reads were trimmed to the CDR3 region, keeping CDR3s of at least 7 amino acids. Antigen-specific clonotypes were identified using the MANAFEST web app by comparison of expansion in peptide wells against reference cultures. For clones to be considered positive, expansion at FDR<0.05 versus reference and all other wells, an odds ratio above 5, and a frequency above 0.1% in two replicate wells were required. Cross-reactive clonotypes were defined as significantly expanded in SARS-CoV-2 spike wells and in at least one common cold coronavirus spike condition. CDR3 similarity was assessed by Levenshtein distance using the stringdist R package, and unrooted trees were constructed with ape in R 3.6.1. Drawn from immuneACCESS, this table holds only the in-frame rearrangements with V and J called that TCRdb kept. Clones are partly lost; checked studies trace under half to an unresolved V gene and leave the rest unexplained. The V and J calls and the clone size are those of that table, but D and trimming were determined from the DNA. The sample records 45,000 to 60,000 clones, over 60% of which are singletons. Of the sample, roughly 3.2% falls within the top ten clones.

After less than eleven days of culture, CD4+ T cells were isolated with the EasySep CD4+ T cell isolation kit. None of the healthy vaccine recipients had a prior SARS-CoV-2 infection, which was confirmed by nucleocapsid antibody tests that came back negative both before and after vaccination. On days 3 and 7, half of the culture medium was replaced with fresh IL-2-containing medium. Each peptide stimulation condition was cultured in triplicate wells unless otherwise noted. Using Ficoll-Paque Plus gradient centrifugation, PBMC were separated from whole blood and then either used fresh or cryopreserved at -140C. The QIAamp micro DNA kit was used to extract genomic DNA from the cultured CD4+ T cells. Note on this clone: It lacks a known antigen. One base away there is no much larger clone; base qualities are not given.

General conclusions and limits of the study: Limitations of the study were the small number of convalescent patients and the absence of early post-infection timepoints. In healthy vaccine recipients, vaccine-induced clones were almost all SARS-CoV-2 mono-reactive, with only 1 of 255 being cross-reactive with common cold coronaviruses. Clones induced by infection and clones induced by vaccination both contracted markedly at late timepoints after vaccination, which fits with T cell responses waning over time.

V and J are truncated by 0 bases and 2 bases respectively, leaving an intervening sequence of 10 bases. Via the germline V gene (reference sequence), CDR1 is GTSNPN and CDR2 SVGIG. The CDR3 holds 14 amino acids from the cysteine to the phenylalanine. Only CDR3 DNA remains: 42 bases, in frame from the first base. The sample in question was CD4+ T cells from PBMCs cultured without peptide, obtained before COVID-19 vaccination. This sequence originates from a human donor who received a COVID-19 vaccine. This chain joins TRBV30 to TRBJ1-1, with the D gene too uncertain to name. The DNA sequence is TGTGCCTGGAGTGTAGGGAGCTTTAACACTGAAGCTTTCTTT. This codes for CAWSVGSFNTEAFF.